The next 3 T cell receptor beta chains were all read from a single sample in a study of Graves' ophthalmopathy and Graves' hyperthyroidism. The authors amplified TCR beta CDR3 regions from RNA transcripts. An opening RT-PCR round employed HTBI primers and preceded a second-round multiplex PCR. TCRdb fed the multiplex PCR reads into MiXCR, producing one record per CDR3 protein. The sample contains 900,000 to 1,200,000 distinct CDR3 sequences, roughly two fifths of which appear only once. The sequenced sample consisted of peripheral blood or thyroid tissue (not recorded which). The receptors here all came from an adult man with Graves' hyperthyroidism.

This clonotype was observed a handful of times. The chain is built from TRBV29-1 and TRBJ1-2; no firm D call. The CDR3 spans 16 residues. Germline V gene data show CDR1 as SQVTM and CDR2 as ANQGSEA. The V end lost 0 bases, the J end lost 4 bases, and 18 bases lay between the germline ends. CDR3 DNA sequence: TGCAGCGTTGAAGATCGGGGATCCGCCGGAGGCTATGGCTACACCTTC. Its protein is CSVEDRGSAGGYGYTF.

This clonotype was seen at least ten times. The gene calls are TRBV7-2 and TRBJ2-2, with D uncertain. CDR1 and CDR2 from the germline V gene are SGHTA and FQGNSA. The CDR3 totals 13 residues. Deletions cut 2 bases from V and 6 bases from J, with 7 bases between. For the CDR3, the DNA is TGTGCCAGCAGCTTAAAGGCCGCCGGGGAGCTGTTTTTT. Its protein is CASSLKAAGELFF.

This clonotype was counted ten times or more. The chain recombines TRBV2 with TRBJ1-1; no reliable D call. The CDR3 is 14 residues long. Per the germline V gene, CDR1 is SNHLY and CDR2 is FYNNEI. V lost 6 bases and J lost 1, with 12 bases in between. CDR3 residues: CASRGATRNTEAFF. As DNA, the CDR3 is TGTGCCAGCAGGGGAGCGACGAGGAACACTGAAGCTTTCTTT.